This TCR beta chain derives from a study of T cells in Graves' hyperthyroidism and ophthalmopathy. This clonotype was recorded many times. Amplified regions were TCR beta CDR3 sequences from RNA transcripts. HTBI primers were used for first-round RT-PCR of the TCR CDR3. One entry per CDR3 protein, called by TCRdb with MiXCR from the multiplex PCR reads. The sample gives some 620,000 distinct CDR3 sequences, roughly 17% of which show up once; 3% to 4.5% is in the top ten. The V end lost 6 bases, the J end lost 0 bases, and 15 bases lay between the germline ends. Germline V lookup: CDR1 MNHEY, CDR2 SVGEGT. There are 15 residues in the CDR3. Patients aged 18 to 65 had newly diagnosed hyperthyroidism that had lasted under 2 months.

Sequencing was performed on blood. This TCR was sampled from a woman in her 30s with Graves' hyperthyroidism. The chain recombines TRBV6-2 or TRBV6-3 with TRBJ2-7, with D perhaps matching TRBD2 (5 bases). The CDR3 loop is CASRTRDSSSYEQYF. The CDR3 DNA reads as TGTGCCAGCAGAACACGGGATTCAAGCTCCTACGAGCAGTACTTC.